Sequencing of this T cell receptor (beta chain) was carried out in a study of OX40 agonist ivuxolimab in advanced cancers. Study-wide background: Melanoma, hepatocellular carcinoma, head and neck or renal cell cancer occurred in dose-escalation patients. A mean age of roughly 62 years, range roughly 23 to 85, was recorded, and approximately 80% were male. Participants could have had prior anti-PD-1, anti-PD-L1 or anti-CTLA-4 therapy, and about 37% had some.

General observations from the study: Researchers did not establish what antigens the expanded peripheral T cells target.

The CDR3 has 15 residues. Germline V gene sequence: CDR1 LNHNV, CDR2 YYDKDF (reference sequence). The ends lost 4 bases at V and 5 bases at J; junction bases unmatched: 6. This clone was seen once. Its antigen remains unknown. The assay was immunoSEQ multiplex PCR, and TCRdb's table has in-frame clones only and misses some. The sample consists of about 75,000 clones, 70% to 90% of them appearing once. The clonotype comes from an adult with an advanced solid tumor such as melanoma, head and neck, liver or kidney cancer. The chain has TRBV15 and TRBJ1-5; TRBD1 aligns across 9 bases. Sequenced material: CD4+ or CD8+ T cells sorted from blood, taken in a trial of the OX40 agonist ivuxolimab. This chain's CDR3 is CATSTIRTGDQPQHF. The CDR3 nucleotides are TGTGCCACCAGCACAATCAGGACAGGGGATCAGCCCCAGCATTTT.